This T cell receptor beta chain stems from a study of blood T cells in healthy people across ages. A second PCR, run for about 7 to 11 cycles, used a sample-barcoded 5' primer plus a J-beta primer mix. Carrying 12 random nucleotides, a template-switch adaptor labeled each individual cDNA molecule. TCRdb reanalysed the 5' RACE reads using MiXCR and keeps one entry per CDR3 protein. The sample has about 320,000 distinct CDR3 sequences, roughly a quarter seen once; the top ten hold approximately 29%. This CDR3 contains 11 residues. The V end was cut by 8 bases, the J end by 4 bases, with 8 bases between. CDR1 and CDR2 from the germline V gene are SNHLY and FYNNEI. This clonotype was observed a few times.

Sequenced material: blood. This sequence originates from a woman in her seventies in good health. The genes are TRBV2 and TRBJ2-5, with no clear D. The CDR3 loop reads CASEGRETQYF. In nucleotides, the CDR3 is TGTGCCAGCGAAGGAAGAGAGACCCAGTACTTC.